Each of the 29 T cell receptor beta chains below was sequenced from the same sample in a study of blood T cells in healthy people across ages. The use of a sample-barcoded 5' primer and a J-beta primer mix characterized a second PCR of roughly 7 to 12 cycles. Each CDR3 protein gets one entry after TCRdb re-called the 5' RACE reads with MiXCR. This table has 1.5 million to 2 million distinct CDR3 sequences, roughly 27% appearing once. The sequencing sample was made of blood. All receptors derive from a woman aged 25 to 45 in good health.

The gene calls are TRBV7-2 and TRBJ2-1; maybe TRBD2 (7 bases). CDR3 length: 18 amino acids. Looked up from germline, CDR1 is SGHTA and CDR2 is FQGNSA. V lost 4 bases, J lost 0 bases, and 19 bases lay in between. As DNA, the CDR3 is TGTGCCAGCAGCTCAAATAGGGGGGGCGTAAGCTCCTACAATGAGCAGTTCTTC. Encoded protein: CASSSNRGGVSSYNEQFF.

The chain has TRBV18 and TRBJ1-2, with D hard to call. This CDR3 spans 11 amino acids. Germline V gives CDR1 KGHSH, CDR2 LQKENI. V dropped 2 bases and J dropped 10 bases, with 8 bases sitting between them. In DNA, the CDR3 is TGTGCCAGCTCACCAGGGAGGGTCTACACCTTC. It specifies CASSPGRVYTF. The full variable domain, its missing parts supplied by reference TRBV18 and TRBJ1-2, is NAGVMQNPRHLVRRRGQEARLRCSPMKGHSHVYWYRQLPEEGLKFMVYLQKENIIDESGMPKERFSAEFPKEGPSILRIQQVVRGDSAAYFCASSPGRVYTFGSGTRLTVV.

The chain joins TRBV7-2 to TRBJ2-2; D may correspond to TRBD1 or TRBD2 (6 bases each). Germline V lookup: CDR1 SGHTA, CDR2 FQGNSA. The CDR3 is made up of 14 amino acids. V shed 6 bases and J shed 5 bases, with 13 bases lying between them. CDR3 loop: CASRRGGGTGELFF. DNA of the CDR3: TGTGCCAGCAGACGAGGAGGGGGGACCGGGGAGCTGTTTTTT. Full variable domain (missing parts from reference TRBV7-2 and TRBJ2-2): GAGVSQSPSNKVTEKGKDVELRCDPISGHTALYWYRQSLGQGLEFLIYFQGNSAPDKSGLPSDRFSAERTGGSVSTLTIQRTQQEDSAVYLCASRRGGGTGELFFGEGSRLTVL.

V is TRBV27 and J is TRBJ2-2; 7 bases match TRBD1. Germline CDR1 is MNHEY and CDR2 is SMNVEV (reference sequence). The CDR3 consists of 17 residues. Germline trimming cut 6 bases from V and 0 bases from J; bases unmatched to any gene: 10. The CDR3 region is CASRIRGQLTNTGELFF. The CDR3 DNA is TGTGCCAGCAGGATTAGGGGACAGCTTACGAACACCGGGGAGCTGTTTTTT.

Comment on this clonotype: Since a much larger clone is just one base distant, this may be a read error. This chain joins TRBV5-1 and TRBJ2-4; the match to TRBD1 covers 8 bases. CDR3 length: 15 residues. With V trimmed by 5 bases and J by 13 bases, 17 bases remained unmatched. Germline lookup yields CDR1 SGHRS and CDR2 YFSETQ. CDR3 in amino acids: CASSIGQGVSNEQYF. DNA for the CDR3: TGCGCCAGCAGTATAGGACAGGGTGTTTCCAATGAGCAGTACTTC. The entire variable domain, with the rest obtained from reference TRBV5-1 and TRBJ2-4, is as follows: KAGVTQTPRYLIKTRGQQVTLSCSPISGHRSVSWYQQTPGQGLQFLFEYFSETQRNKGNFPGRFSGRQFSNSRSEMNVSTLELGDSALYLCASSIGQGVSNEQYFGAGTRLSVL.

This clonotype was seen more than once but under ten times. The V and J genes are TRBV27 and TRBJ2-1; no clear D gene. Trimming left V 4 bases short and J 10 bases short, with 11 bases between. Germline lookup yields CDR1 MNHEY and CDR2 SMNVEV (reference sequence). The CDR3 has 12 amino acids. The CDR3 region is CASSSPWGEQFF. CDR3 nucleotide sequence: TGTGCCAGCAGTTCTCCCTGGGGAGAGCAGTTCTTC.

For the CDR3, the DNA is TGTGCCAGCAGCCGCGACTCTACGGGCTTCCTTACGACCTCCGAGCAGTACTTC. Amino acid sequence: CASSRDSTGFLTTSEQYF. The chain recombines TRBV7-2 with TRBJ2-7; D uncertain. The germline V gene has CDR1 SGHTA and CDR2 FQGNSA. The ends were cut back, 5 bases at V and 6 bases at J, with 29 bases in the middle. The CDR3 runs 18 residues. Filled out from reference TRBV7-2 and TRBJ2-7, the complete variable domain reads GAGVSQSPSNKVTEKGKDVELRCDPISGHTALYWYRQSLGQGLEFLIYFQGNSAPDKSGLPSDRFSAERTGGSVSTLTIQRTQQEDSAVYLCASSRDSTGFLTTSEQYFGPGTRLTVT.

V usage is TRBV5-1 and J usage is TRBJ2-7, with TRBD1 as a possible D gene (5 bases). The CDR3 runs 15 residues. The germline V gene has CDR1 SGHRS and CDR2 YFSETQ. V was pared by 4 bases and J by 6 bases, with 20 bases between. The CDR3 bases are TGCGCCAGCAGCCCCAAACCTGTGCAGGGCGGCGAGCAGTACTTC. The encoded protein is CASSPKPVQGGEQYF.

For this clonotype: This CDR3 is missing its conserved last phenylalanine or tryptophan, likely due to a read error. The V gene is TRBV10-3, the J gene TRBJ1-5, with D maybe TRBD1 (5 bases). The CDR3 totals 17 residues. The germline gives CDR1 ENHRY, CDR2 SYGVKD. The CDR3 DNA is TGTGCCACCAGTGAGTCCCGGACAACGGGGCTGATCAGGCCCCAGCATGTT. Its translation: CATSESRTTGLIRPQHV.

This clonotype was observed many times. One end of the junction varies from germline; a read error may be responsible. The chain employs TRBV20-1 and TRBJ2-5; 8 nucleotides line up with TRBD2. Germline V gene lookup returns CDR1 DFQATT and CDR2 SNEGSKA (reference sequence). The CDR3 runs 16 residues. The CDR3: CSAGDRAGDVGETQYF. The CDR3 coding sequence is TGCAGTGCTGGAGACAGAGCGGGGGACGTGGGAGAGACCCAGTACTTC.

In this sample, this clonotype turned up many times. J is TRBJ2-7 and V is TRBV20-1; weak D call: TRBD1 (7 bases). Germline V CDR1 and CDR2: DFQATT, SNEGSKA (reference sequence). With 1 base removed from V and 4 bases from J, the gap between germline ends came to 17 bases. This CDR3 region has 15 residues. CDR3 DNA: TGCAGTGCTAGAGGGTGGAGGGGGCTTAAGTACGAGCAGTACTTC. It yields the protein CSARGWRGLKYEQYF.

Many counts were recorded for this clonotype. The chain links TRBV12-3 or TRBV12-4 to TRBJ2-5; D not certain. The CDR3 is made up of 14 amino acids. V was clipped by 3 bases and J by 3 bases, with 11 bases between them. The DNA for the CDR3 is TGTGCCAGCAGTTTCGCCGACCGTAAAGAGACCCAGTACTTC. The encoded protein is CASSFADRKETQYF.

The chain employs TRBV30 and TRBJ2-1; D unresolved. Germline V gives CDR1 GTSNPN, CDR2 SVGIG (reference sequence). V was trimmed by 0 bases and J by 0 bases, leaving 9 bases between them. The CDR3 runs 15 residues. CDR3 loop: CAWSVGRSSYNEQFF. The CDR3 DNA is TGTGCCTGGAGTGTGGGCAGGAGCTCCTACAATGAGCAGTTCTTC.

This clonotype has ten or more counts. The rearrangement uses TRBV7-9 and TRBJ2-1; D ambiguous. Trimming stripped 1 base from V and 6 bases from J, with 7 bases between. The CDR3 extends over 13 amino acids. Germline V gene data show CDR1 as SEHNR and CDR2 as FQNEAQ (reference sequence). CDR3 DNA sequence: TGTGCCAGCAGCTTAGAGGGCCCCAATGAGCAGTTCTTC. It is translated as CASSLEGPNEQFF.

In its sample, this clonotype was seen a few times. The V call is TRBV5-1, the J call TRBJ2-7; the match to TRBD2 covers 9 bases. Germline assignment: CDR1 SGHRS and CDR2 YFSETQ. J gave up 1 base and V 4 bases, and 12 bases lay outside the gene matches. The CDR3 consists of 17 residues. The CDR3 DNA sequence: TGCGCCAGCAGCACGTTTCGCGGGAGGGCCGGGTCCTACGAGCAGTACTTC. The encoded protein is CASSTFRGRAGSYEQYF.

This clonotype was recorded at least ten times. The rearrangement joins TRBV7-9 to TRBJ2-7; TRBD2 is a possible D gene (6 bases). The CDR3 runs 12 residues. V lost 6 bases to trimming and J lost 4 bases, with 10 bases between them. CDR1 is SEHNR and CDR2 is FQNEAQ in the germline V gene (reference sequence). The CDR3 spells CASSRDWYEQYF. In DNA, the CDR3 is TGTGCCAGCAGTCGGGACTGGTACGAGCAGTACTTC.

This rearrangement joins TRBV5-1 to TRBJ2-1; the match to TRBD2 covers 14 bases. There are 16 residues in the CDR3. Germline values: CDR1 SGHRS, CDR2 YFSETQ. V dropped 6 bases and J dropped 10; count of bases not matched to a gene: 12. The CDR3 reads CASNQRPGLAGVEQFF. For the CDR3, the DNA is TGCGCCAGCAACCAGAGACCGGGACTAGCGGGAGTGGAGCAGTTCTTC.

Of note for this clonotype: Without the conserved terminal phenylalanine or tryptophan, this CDR3 likely stems from a read error. The J gene is TRBJ1-1, the V gene TRBV18, with 8 bases identical to TRBD1. The ends lost 1 base at V and 4 bases at J; junction bases unmatched: 2. CDR1 and CDR2 (germline): KGHSH, LQKENI. The CDR3 consists of 14 residues. The chain's CDR3 is CASSPLDRGTEAFI. In DNA, the CDR3 is TGTGCCAGCTCACCACTTGACAGGGGCACTGAAGCTTTCATT.

As for this clonotype: With a much larger clone just one base away, this may be a read error. V is TRBV9 and J is TRBJ2-1; 8 nucleotides line up with TRBD2. Germline CDR1 SGDLS, CDR2 YYNGEE. CDR3 length: 15 residues. The CDR3 coding sequence is TGTACCAGCAGCCAAAACCGGGGGGGCTTCAATGAGCAGTTCTTC. It specifies CTSSQNRGGFNEQFF.

This clonotype was seen at least ten times. The chain uses TRBV19 and TRBJ2-7; D possibly corresponds to TRBD2 (6 bases). Germline V gene sequence: CDR1 LNHDA, CDR2 SQIVND (reference sequence). The CDR3 is made up of 14 amino acids. Trimming removed 3 bases at V and 2 bases at J, with 11 bases between. The CDR3 coding sequence is TGTGCCAGTAGTATTGCGGGGACCACCTACGAGCAGTACTTC. This translates into CASSIAGTTYEQYF.

A few counts support this clonotype. This chain joins TRBV18 and TRBJ1-1; D remains ambiguous. V was pared by 4 bases and J by 0 bases, with 12 bases between. CDR3 length equals 15 residues. In germline, CDR1 is KGHSH, CDR2 LQKENI. CDR3 sequence: CASSRDANMNTEAFF. In nucleotides, the CDR3 is TGTGCCAGCTCACGGGATGCGAACATGAACACTGAAGCTTTCTTT.

This clonotype was seen at least ten times. J is TRBJ2-4 and V is TRBV9, with D possibly called TRBD1 or TRBD2 (5 bases each). This CDR3 comprises 15 residues. V gave up 4 bases and J gave up 6 bases, with 17 bases separating them. Germline loops: CDR1 SGDLS, CDR2 YYNGEE. The CDR3 DNA reads TGTGCCAGCAGCCTCGACGGACGGGACCGAAACATTCAGTACTTC. Translating gives CASSLDGRDRNIQYF. The full variable domain, with the rest looked up from reference TRBV9 and TRBJ2-4, is DSGVTQTPKHLITATGQRVTLRCSPRSGDLSVYWYQQSLDQGLQFLIQYYNGEERAKGNILERFSAQQFPDLHSELNLSSLELGDSALYFCASSLDGRDRNIQYFGAGTRLSVL.

The chain has TRBV5-6 and TRBJ2-5; 14 nucleotides match TRBD2. The CDR3 is made up of 16 amino acids. Germline CDR1 is SGHDT and CDR2 is YYEEEE. Trimming at V came to 2 bases and at J to 5 bases, leaving 5 bases not matched to a gene. Here the CDR3 DNA reads TGTGCCAGCAGCTTAGGGACTAGCGGGAGTGTGGAGACCCAGTACTTC. Its protein product is CASSLGTSGSVETQYF.

The J gene is TRBJ2-3, the V gene TRBV29-1; possibly TRBD1 for D (8 bases). This CDR3 has 15 residues. V was shortened by 5 bases and J by 4 bases, with 19 bases between the two germline ends. CDR1 SQVTM and CDR2 ANQGSEA come from the germline V gene. CDR3 protein: CSVPTGGAHADTQYF. In DNA, the CDR3 is TGCAGCGTTCCCACAGGGGGGGCGCACGCAGATACGCAGTATTTT.

This clonotype was observed a few times. This chain uses TRBV27 with TRBJ1-5; perhaps TRBD1 as D (5 bases). The CDR3 covers 16 residues. V was cut by 0 bases and J by 3 bases, with 12 bases left in between. CDR1 is MNHEY, CDR2 SMNVEV, per germline (reference sequence). CDR3 DNA: TGTGCCAGCAGTTTATCGTGGGGGACGAACAATCAGCCCCAGCATTTT. Amino acid sequence: CASSLSWGTNNQPQHF.

This clonotype was picked up many times. The chain joins TRBV6-6 to TRBJ1-2; D is ambiguous. Germline CDR1 reads MNHNY; CDR2 reads SVGAGI (reference sequence). The V gene lost 7 bases and the J gene lost 4 bases, with 19 bases spanning the gap. This CDR3 has 15 residues. CDR3 sequence (DNA): TGTGCCAGCACTCTAAACCCGGACGGCCCCTATGGCTACACCTTC. Amino acid sequence: CASTLNPDGPYGYTF.

On this clonotype: A much larger clone is a single base away; this may be a read error. J is TRBJ2-4 and V is TRBV2; D gene ambiguous. Germline-derived CDR1 and CDR2 are SNHLY and FYNNEI. The CDR3 extends over 11 amino acids. The CDR3 DNA reads as TGTGCCTGCAGTCCTAACATCGAACAGTACTTC. Encoded protein: CACSPNIEQYF.

V and J are TRBV30 and TRBJ2-1; D is possibly TRBD2 (6 bases). The V end lost 5 bases, the J end lost 0 bases, and 17 bases lay between the germline ends. Germline CDR1 reads GTSNPN; CDR2 reads SVGIG (reference sequence). The CDR3 has 16 amino acids. The CDR3 reads CAWGWSGGNSYNEQFF. The CDR3 region has the DNA TGTGCCTGGGGATGGTCCGGGGGAAACTCCTACAATGAGCAGTTCTTC.

CDR3 sequence reads: CASSESGGVADTQYF. The CDR3, as DNA: TGCGCCAGCAGTGAGTCCGGGGGAGTAGCAGATACGCAGTATTTT. The V call is TRBV10-1, the J call TRBJ2-3, with D perhaps TRBD2 (6 bases). V shed 0 bases and J shed 4 bases, with 11 bases lying between them. Germline V gene sequence: CDR1 WNHNN, CDR2 SYGVQD (reference sequence). The CDR3 runs to 15 residues.